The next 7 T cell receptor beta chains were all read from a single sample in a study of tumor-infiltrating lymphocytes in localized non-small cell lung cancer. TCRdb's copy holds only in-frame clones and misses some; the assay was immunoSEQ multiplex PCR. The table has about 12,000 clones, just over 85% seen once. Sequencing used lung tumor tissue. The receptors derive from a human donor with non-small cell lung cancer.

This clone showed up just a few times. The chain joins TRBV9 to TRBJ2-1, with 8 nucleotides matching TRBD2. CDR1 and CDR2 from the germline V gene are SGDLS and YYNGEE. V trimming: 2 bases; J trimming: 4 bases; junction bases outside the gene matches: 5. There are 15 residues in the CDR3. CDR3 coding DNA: TGTGCCAGCAGCGTCGGTAGCGGGAATTACAATGAGCAGTTCTTC. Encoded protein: CASSVGSGNYNEQFF.

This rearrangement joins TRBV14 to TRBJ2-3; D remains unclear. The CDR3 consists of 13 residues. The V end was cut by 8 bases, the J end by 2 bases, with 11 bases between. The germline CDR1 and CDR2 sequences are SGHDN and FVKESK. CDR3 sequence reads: CASASYFTDTQYF. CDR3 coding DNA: TGTGCCAGCGCCAGTTATTTCACAGATACGCAGTATTTT.

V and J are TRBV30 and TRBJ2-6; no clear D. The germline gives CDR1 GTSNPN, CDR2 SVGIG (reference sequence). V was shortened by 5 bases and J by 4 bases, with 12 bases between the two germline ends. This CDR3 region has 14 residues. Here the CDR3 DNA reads TGTGCCTGGGCTAACCGCCGCGGGGCCAACGTCCTGACTTTC. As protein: CAWANRRGANVLTF.

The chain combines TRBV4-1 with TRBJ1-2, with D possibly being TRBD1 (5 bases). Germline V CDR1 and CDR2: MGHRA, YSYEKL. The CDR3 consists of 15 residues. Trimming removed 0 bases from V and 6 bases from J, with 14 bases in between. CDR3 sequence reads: CASSQDTPGSDGYTF. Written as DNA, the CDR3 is TGCGCCAGCAGCCAAGATACCCCAGGGAGTGATGGCTACACCTTC.

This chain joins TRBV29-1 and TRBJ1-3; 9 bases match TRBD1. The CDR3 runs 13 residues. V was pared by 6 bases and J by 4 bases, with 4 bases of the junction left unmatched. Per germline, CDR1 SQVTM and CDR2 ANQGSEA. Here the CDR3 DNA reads TGCAGCGTGTCGGGACAGGGAGGAAACACCATATATTTT. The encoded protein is CSVSGQGGNTIYF.

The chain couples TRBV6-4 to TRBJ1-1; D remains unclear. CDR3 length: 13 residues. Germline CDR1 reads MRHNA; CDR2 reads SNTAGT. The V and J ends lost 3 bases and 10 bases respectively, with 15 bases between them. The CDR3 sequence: CASSEGQSRVAFF. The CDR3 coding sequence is TGTGCCAGCAGTGAAGGTCAGTCAAGGGTAGCTTTCTTT.

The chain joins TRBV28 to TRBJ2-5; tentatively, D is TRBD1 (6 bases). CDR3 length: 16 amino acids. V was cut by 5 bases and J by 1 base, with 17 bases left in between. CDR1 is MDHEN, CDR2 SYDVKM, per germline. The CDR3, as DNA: TGTGCCAGCAGTCCAAACAGGGCCAGGCCCCAAGAGACCCAGTACTTC. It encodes CASSPNRARPQETQYF.